A single sample is the source of the 30 T cell receptor beta chains below, sequenced in a study of shared T cell receptors in the human thymus. Libraries were prepared by immunoSEQ multiplex PCR; TCRdb keeps only in-frame clonotypes and omits some of them. The top ten hold approximately 0.013% of the sample, which has under 700,000 clones, about four fifths seen once. These data are also associated with another study on human thymus T cells.

Sequencing was carried out using thymocytes. The receptor source for this set is a boy under two years old with a congenital heart defect.

The gene calls are TRBV6-1 and TRBJ2-6; D is possibly TRBD2 (5 bases). Germline CDR1 and CDR2: MNHNS and SASEGT. V shed 2 bases and J shed 2 bases, with 7 bases lying between them. The CDR3 covers 15 residues. The CDR3 DNA follows: TGTGCCAGCAGTGAACGGGGAGCTGGGGCCAACGTCCTGACTTTC. Translated, it gives CASSERGAGANVLTF.

This clone came up once. V and J are TRBV10-3 and TRBJ2-3; tentatively, D is TRBD1 (6 bases). Deletions cut 8 bases from V and 5 bases from J, with 14 bases between. The length of the CDR3 is 13 residues. The germline V gene has CDR1 ENHRY and CDR2 SYGVKD. Written as DNA, the CDR3 is TGTGCCATCTTAAGGGCCAGGGGAGATACGCAGTATTTT. Translated: CAILRARGDTQYF.

The rearrangement links TRBV27 to TRBJ2-7; 8 bases fit TRBD1. The CDR3 runs to 15 residues. The germline CDR1 and CDR2 sequences are MNHEY and SMNVEV (reference sequence). Trimming at V came to 5 bases and at J to 1 base, leaving 7 bases not matched to a gene. Here the CDR3 DNA reads TGTGCCAGCAGTCCCCGTGACAGGGGTTCCTACGAGCAGTACTTC. It codes for CASSPRDRGSYEQYF.

This chain uses TRBV4-2 with TRBJ2-7; a possible D gene is TRBD1 (5 bases). Trimming took 1 base from V and 0 from J, leaving 25 bases between them. The CDR3 extends over 20 amino acids. Germline assignment: CDR1 LGHNA and CDR2 YNFKEQ. The DNA for the CDR3 is TGTGCCAGCAGCCAAGGGCGCCGCGGTCTGGACAAGGAGCGCTCCTACGAGCAGTACTTC. The encoded protein is CASSQGRRGLDKERSYEQYF.

V and J are TRBV13 and TRBJ2-7, with TRBD2 matching 14 bases. V shed 5 bases and J 3 bases; nucleotides not matched to a gene: 15. The CDR3 is made up of 19 amino acids. Per germline, CDR1 PRHDT and CDR2 FYEKMQ (reference sequence). The CDR3 loop reads CASSHTLGLAGGTYYEQYF. CDR3 DNA sequence: TGTGCCAGCAGCCACACCCTTGGACTAGCGGGAGGTACCTACTACGAGCAGTACTTC. The variable domain in full, with the rest retrieved from reference TRBV13 and TRBJ2-7, is AAGVIQSPRHLIKEKRETATLKCYPIPRHDTVYWYQQGPGQDPQFLISFYEKMQSDKGSIPDRFSAQQFSDYHSELNMSSLELGDSALYFCASSHTLGLAGGTYYEQYFGPGTRLTVT.

The chain combines TRBV5-8 with TRBJ2-2; D perhaps matches TRBD2 (5 bases). Trimming stripped 4 bases from V and 5 bases from J, with 15 bases between. Germline V CDR1 and CDR2: SGHTS, YDEGEE. CDR3 length: 15 amino acids. The CDR3 bases are TGTGCCAGCAGCCGGGAAGGCGCGGCAACCGGGGAGCTGTTTTTT. This codes for CASSREGAATGELFF.

The chain is built from TRBV7-9 and TRBJ1-1, with TRBD1 matching over 10 bases. V shed 2 bases and J 5 bases; nucleotides not matched to a gene: 5. This CDR3 is 15 amino acids long. Germline V gene sequence: CDR1 SEHNR, CDR2 FQNEAQ (reference sequence). The CDR3 region is CASSLWTGGRTEAFF. CDR3 bases: TGTGCCAGCAGCTTATGGACAGGGGGAAGGACTGAAGCTTTCTTT.

The chain uses TRBV4-3 and TRBJ2-7; 7 bases are shared with TRBD2. In germline, CDR1 is LGHNA, CDR2 YSLEER. The CDR3 loop spans 17 amino acids. J was trimmed by 5 bases and V by 0 bases; bases with no gene match: 13. CDR3 nucleotides: TGCGCCAGCAGCCAAGATTATCCCACAGCGGGACGGGACGAGCAGTACTTC. Translation gives CASSQDYPTAGRDEQYF.

The gene calls are TRBV5-1 and TRBJ2-1, with 14 bases matching TRBD2. Germline V lookup: CDR1 SGHRS, CDR2 YFSETQ. V lost 4 bases to trimming and J lost 5 bases; unmatched junction nucleotides: 5. CDR3 size: 16 residues. In DNA form, the CDR3 reads TGCGCCAGCAGCCCGAGACTAGCGGGAGGGGACAATGAGCAGTTCTTC. It translates to CASSPRLAGGDNEQFF.

This clone has only a few counts. V is TRBV10-2 and J is TRBJ2-7, with TRBD1 as a possible D gene (6 bases). Deletions cut 2 bases from V and 0 bases from J, with 11 bases between. The length of the CDR3 is 15 residues. CDR1 and CDR2 from the germline V gene are WSHSY and SAAADI. The CDR3 coding sequence is TGCGCCAGCAGTGAGAAAAGGGACAACTCCTACGAGCAGTACTTC. It codes for CASSEKRDNSYEQYF.

The rearrangement uses TRBV7-6 and TRBJ1-4, with 12 bases identical to TRBD1. V gave up 6 bases and J gave up 7 bases; unmatched junction bases: 9. Germline CDR1 SGHVS, CDR2 FNYEAQ. The length of the CDR3 is 16 residues. CDR3 in DNA: TGTGCCAGCAGTCCCTGCCGGGACAGGGGGCCTGAAAAACTGTTTTTT. As protein: CASSPCRDRGPEKLFF. The full variable domain, with the rest looked up from reference TRBV7-6 and TRBJ1-4, is GAGVSQSPRYKVTKRGQDVALRCDPISGHVSLYWYRQALGQGPEFLTYFNYEAQQDKSGLPNDRFSAERPEGSISTLTIQRTEQRDSAMYRCASSPCRDRGPEKLFFGSGTQLSVL.

Only one count was recorded for this clone. The chain is built from TRBV30 and TRBJ1-5, with TRBD1 identical over 9 bases. Per the germline V gene, CDR1 is GTSNPN and CDR2 is SVGIG (reference sequence). This CDR3 comprises 14 residues. V shed 6 bases and J 3 bases; nucleotides not matched to a gene: 6. The CDR3 region is CACRDRDPNQPQHF. For the CDR3, the DNA is TGTGCCTGCCGGGACAGGGACCCCAATCAGCCCCAGCATTTT.

This clone was observed a few times. This sequence joins TRBV6-5 and TRBJ2-3; 8 positions match TRBD1. Germline V gives CDR1 MNHEY, CDR2 SVGAGI. The length of the CDR3 is 15 residues. The V segment lost 6 bases and the J segment 2 bases; nucleotides outside the gene matches: 7. The CDR3 nucleotides are TGTGCCAGCAGAATGACAGGGGACATCACAGATACGCAGTATTTT. Translated, it gives CASRMTGDITDTQYF.

This chain connects TRBV6-4 to TRBJ2-7, with TRBD2 matching 9 bases. The CDR3 runs 11 residues. Germline V gene sequence: CDR1 MRHNA, CDR2 SNTAGT. J was trimmed by 7 bases and V by 7 bases; bases with no gene match: 2. This chain's CDR3 is CASTGLAEQYF. In nucleotides, the CDR3 is TGTGCCAGCACTGGACTAGCGGAGCAGTACTTC.

Only one count was recorded for this clone. The J gene is TRBJ1-5, the V gene TRBV4-2; D not certain. The CDR3 totals 15 residues. Germline-derived CDR1 and CDR2 are LGHNA and YNFKEQ. V dropped 1 base and J dropped 5 bases, with 12 bases sitting between them. CDR3 loop: CASSQGGIVDQPQHF. In DNA, the CDR3 is TGTGCCAGCAGCCAAGGAGGGATAGTTGATCAGCCCCAGCATTTT.

This clone was observed once. The DNA for the CDR3 is TGTGCCAGCAGTTATAAGCGGGGAACCTACGAGCAGTACTTC. Its protein is CASSYKRGTYEQYF. This rearrangement joins TRBV6-5 to TRBJ2-7; 7 nucleotides line up with TRBD2. Germline V gives CDR1 MNHEY, CDR2 SVGAGI. V shed 3 bases, J shed 2 bases, and the junction held 4 bases outside the gene matches. This CDR3 contains 14 residues.

This clone was recorded a few times. The chain carries TRBV27 and TRBJ1-5; D gene ambiguous. Germline loops: CDR1 MNHEY, CDR2 SMNVEV (reference sequence). V was clipped by 4 bases and J by 2 bases, with 6 bases between them. CDR3 length: 13 amino acids. CDR3 sequence: CASSYGGNQPQHF. The CDR3 nucleotides are TGTGCCAGCAGTTACGGGGGCAATCAGCCCCAGCATTTT.

The chain recombines TRBV30 with TRBJ2-1; no reliable D call. CDR1 and CDR2 (germline): GTSNPN, SVGIG (reference sequence). The CDR3 covers 15 residues. Trimming pared 0 bases from V and 8 bases from J, leaving 17 bases between. CDR3 in amino acids: CAWSVLRGNRYEQFF. The CDR3 DNA sequence: TGTGCCTGGAGTGTATTGAGAGGAAACCGCTATGAGCAGTTCTTC.

The J gene is TRBJ1-2, the V gene TRBV7-9, with TRBD1 identical over 9 bases. CDR3 length: 16 amino acids. The germline gives CDR1 SEHNR, CDR2 FQNEAQ (reference sequence). V lost 1 base, J lost 3 bases, and 6 bases stayed unmatched. CDR3 sequence reads: CASSLGGQGFDYGYTF. The CDR3 DNA follows: TGTGCCAGCAGCTTAGGTGGACAGGGGTTCGACTATGGCTACACCTTC.

The chain joins TRBV6-6 to TRBJ2-1, with 12 nucleotides matching TRBD2. Germline CDR1 reads MNHNY; CDR2 reads SVGAGI (reference sequence). The junction had 8 bases not matched to a gene; V was cut back by 6 bases and J by 5 bases. The CDR3 covers 16 residues. The CDR3 DNA reads as TGTGCCAGCAGCCGAAGACTAGCGGGAGTAGACAATGAGCAGTTCTTC. Translated: CASSRRLAGVDNEQFF.

The chain carries TRBV4-1 and TRBJ2-7; TRBD2 aligns across 9 bases. The V gene's germline CDR1 is MGHRA and CDR2 YSYEKL. V trimming: 3 bases; J trimming: 2 bases; junction bases outside the gene matches: 14. CDR3 length: 18 amino acids. The CDR3 is CASSQIYLGLAGTYEQYF. Here the CDR3 DNA reads TGCGCCAGCAGCCAGATTTATCTTGGGCTAGCGGGAACCTACGAGCAGTACTTC.

The genes are TRBV7-9 and TRBJ2-3; D gene unclear. V was trimmed by 5 bases and J by 0 bases, leaving 12 bases between them. Germline loops: CDR1 SEHNR, CDR2 FQNEAQ (reference sequence). This CDR3 is built from 15 residues. CDR3 residues: CASSRSPPSTDTQYF. DNA for the CDR3: TGTGCCAGCAGCCGGAGCCCCCCTAGCACAGATACGCAGTATTTT.

The chain uses TRBV4-2 and TRBJ2-3, with 7 bases aligning to TRBD2. Germline V gene data show CDR1 as LGHNA and CDR2 as YNFKEQ. J gave up 1 base and V 0 bases, and 10 bases lay outside the gene matches. The CDR3 spans 18 residues. The CDR3 DNA reads as TGTGCCAGCAGCCAAGACCCGGCGCGGGAGTTGGGCACAGATACGCAGTATTTT. Translation gives CASSQDPARELGTDTQYF.

This clone has only one observation. The chain carries TRBV4-2 and TRBJ2-1, with D perhaps TRBD2 (7 bases). The V gene's germline CDR1 is LGHNA and CDR2 YNFKEQ. V dropped 5 bases and J dropped 7 bases, with 18 bases sitting between them. CDR3 length: 15 residues. CDR3 bases: TGTGCCAGCAGCGTAAGGAGAGGGGGGGAGAATGAGCAGTTCTTC. It encodes CASSVRRGGENEQFF.

The chain has TRBV20-1 and TRBJ2-5; 8 nucleotides match TRBD1. V was pared by 7 bases and J by 6 bases, with 4 bases of the junction left unmatched. The CDR3 is 11 residues long. Germline V gives CDR1 DFQATT, CDR2 SNEGSKA (reference sequence). The CDR3 spells CSGQGQQTQYF. The CDR3 DNA reads TGCAGTGGACAGGGGCAGCAGACCCAGTACTTC.

This clone appeared a single time. This chain uses TRBV7-9 with TRBJ1-1; D is ambiguous. The ends were cut back, 5 bases at V and 13 bases at J, with 17 bases in the middle. This CDR3 comprises 12 residues. Germline CDR1 SEHNR, CDR2 FQNEAQ (reference sequence). As DNA, the CDR3 is TGTGCCAGCAGCCCGTCGACATCCCAGGATTTCTTT. This encodes CASSPSTSQDFF.

The V call is TRBV6-5, the J call TRBJ2-7; D is perhaps TRBD2 (6 bases). The CDR3 is 13 amino acids. Per the germline V gene, CDR1 is MNHEY and CDR2 is SVGAGI. The V gene lost 5 bases and the J gene lost 3 bases, with 11 bases spanning the gap. The CDR3 loop reads CASSLGTLYEQYF. CDR3 sequence (DNA): TGTGCCAGCAGTCTCGGGACTCTCTACGAGCAGTACTTC.

The chain combines TRBV5-1 with TRBJ2-2; possibly TRBD2 for D (5 bases). CDR1 is SGHRS and CDR2 is YFSETQ in the germline V gene. V lost 0 bases, J lost 2 bases, and 11 bases lay in between. The CDR3 consists of 16 residues. This CDR3 is CASSLEVGDNTGELFF. In nucleotides, the CDR3 is TGCGCCAGCAGCTTGGAAGTGGGAGACAACACCGGGGAGCTGTTTTTT.

This clone was picked up a small number of times. The chain employs TRBV19 and TRBJ2-1, with 13 bases that match TRBD2. This CDR3 is 18 amino acids long. Losses at the gene ends were 5 bases for V and 4 bases for J; bases not matched to a gene: 11. Per the germline V gene, CDR1 is LNHDA and CDR2 is SQIVND (reference sequence). The CDR3 nucleotides read TGTGCCAGTAGTCCGGGGACTAGCGGGGCTGACGGGTACAATGAGCAGTTCTTC. It is translated as CASSPGTSGADGYNEQFF.

The V gene is TRBV9, the J gene TRBJ1-1; D is uncertain. From germline, CDR1 is SGDLS and CDR2 YYNGEE. V was clipped by 0 bases and J by 2 bases, with 14 bases between them. CDR3 length equals 16 residues. The CDR3 sequence: CASSVVEGKINTEAFF. The DNA for the CDR3 is TGTGCCAGCAGCGTAGTGGAGGGAAAAATAAACACTGAAGCTTTCTTT.